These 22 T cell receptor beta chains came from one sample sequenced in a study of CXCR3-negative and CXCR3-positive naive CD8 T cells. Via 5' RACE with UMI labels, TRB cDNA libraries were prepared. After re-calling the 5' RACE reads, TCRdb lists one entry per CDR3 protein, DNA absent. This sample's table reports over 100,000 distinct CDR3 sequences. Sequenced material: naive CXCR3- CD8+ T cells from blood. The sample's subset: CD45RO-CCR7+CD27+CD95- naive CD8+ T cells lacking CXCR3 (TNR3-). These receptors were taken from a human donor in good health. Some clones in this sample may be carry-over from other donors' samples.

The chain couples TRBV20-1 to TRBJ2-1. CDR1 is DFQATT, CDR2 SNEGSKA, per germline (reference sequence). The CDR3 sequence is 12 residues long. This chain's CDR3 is CSAREGNNEQFF.

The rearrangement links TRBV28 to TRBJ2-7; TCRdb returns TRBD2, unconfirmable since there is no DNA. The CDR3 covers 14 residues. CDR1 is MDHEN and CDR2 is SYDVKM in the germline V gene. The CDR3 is CASSPRDGTYEQYF.

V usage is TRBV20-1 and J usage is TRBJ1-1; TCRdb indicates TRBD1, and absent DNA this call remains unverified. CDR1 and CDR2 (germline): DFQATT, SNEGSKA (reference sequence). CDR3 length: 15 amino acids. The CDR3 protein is CSARVVGGGGTEAFF.

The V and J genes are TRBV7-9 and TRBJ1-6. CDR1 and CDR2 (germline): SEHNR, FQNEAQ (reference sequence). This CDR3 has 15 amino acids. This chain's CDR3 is CASSLERALNSPLHF.

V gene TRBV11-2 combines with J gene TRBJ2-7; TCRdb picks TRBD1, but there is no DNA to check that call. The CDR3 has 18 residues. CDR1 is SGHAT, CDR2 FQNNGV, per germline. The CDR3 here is CASSFHPKKTGKNYEQYF.

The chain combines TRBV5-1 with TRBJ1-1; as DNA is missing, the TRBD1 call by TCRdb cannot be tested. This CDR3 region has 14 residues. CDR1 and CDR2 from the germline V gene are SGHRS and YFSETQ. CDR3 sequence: CASSPWTENTEAFF. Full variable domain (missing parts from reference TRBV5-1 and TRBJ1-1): KAGVTQTPRYLIKTRGQQVTLSCSPISGHRSVSWYQQTPGQGLQFLFEYFSETQRNKGNFPGRFSGRQFSNSRSEMNVSTLELGDSALYLCASSPWTENTEAFFGQGTRLTVV.

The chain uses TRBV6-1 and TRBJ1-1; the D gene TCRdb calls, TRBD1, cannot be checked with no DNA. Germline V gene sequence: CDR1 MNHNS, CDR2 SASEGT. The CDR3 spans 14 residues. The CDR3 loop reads CASSDPGMNTEAFF.

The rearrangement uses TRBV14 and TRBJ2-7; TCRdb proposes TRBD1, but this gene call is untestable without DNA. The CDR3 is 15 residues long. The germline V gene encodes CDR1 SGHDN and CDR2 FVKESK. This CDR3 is CASSDRTGGIHEQYF.

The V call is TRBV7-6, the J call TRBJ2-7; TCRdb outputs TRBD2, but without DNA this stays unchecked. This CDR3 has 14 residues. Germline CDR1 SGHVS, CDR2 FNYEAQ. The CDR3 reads CASSSGLAGGEQYF.

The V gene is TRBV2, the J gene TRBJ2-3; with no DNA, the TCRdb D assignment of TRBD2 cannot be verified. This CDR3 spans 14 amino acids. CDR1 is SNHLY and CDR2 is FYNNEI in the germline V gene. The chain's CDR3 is CASIGGTSTDTQYF.

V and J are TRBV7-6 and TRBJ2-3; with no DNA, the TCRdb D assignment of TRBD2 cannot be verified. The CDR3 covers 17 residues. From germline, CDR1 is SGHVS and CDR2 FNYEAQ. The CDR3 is CASSLGTSGSGVDTQYF.

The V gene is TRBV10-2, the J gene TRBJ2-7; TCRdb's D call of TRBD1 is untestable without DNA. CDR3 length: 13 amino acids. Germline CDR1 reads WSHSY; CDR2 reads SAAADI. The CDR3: CASRPPLGLEQYF.

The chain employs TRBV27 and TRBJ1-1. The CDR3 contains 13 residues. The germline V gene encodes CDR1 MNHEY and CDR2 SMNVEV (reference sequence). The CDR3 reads CASRLQMNTEAFF.

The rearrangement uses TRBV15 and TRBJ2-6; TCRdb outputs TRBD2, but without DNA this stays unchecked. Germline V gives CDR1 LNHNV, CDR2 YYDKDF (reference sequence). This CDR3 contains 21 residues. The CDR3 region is CATSRDHLLEREGSGANVLTF. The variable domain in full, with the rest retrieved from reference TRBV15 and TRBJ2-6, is DAMVIQNPRYQVTQFGKPVTLSCSQTLNHNVMYWYQQKSSQAPKLLFHYYDKDFNNEADTPDNFQSRRPNTSFCFLDIRSPGLGDTAMYLCATSRDHLLEREGSGANVLTFGAGSRLTVL.

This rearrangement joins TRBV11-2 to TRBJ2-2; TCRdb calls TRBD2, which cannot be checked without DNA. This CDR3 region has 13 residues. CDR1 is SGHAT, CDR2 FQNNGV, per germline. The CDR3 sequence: CASTWEGTGELFF. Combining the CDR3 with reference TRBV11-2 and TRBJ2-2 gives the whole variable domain EAGVAQSPRYKIIEKRQSVAFWCNPISGHATLYWYQQILGQGPKLLIQFQNNGVVDDSQLPKDRFSAERLKGVDSTLKIQPAKLEDSAVYLCASTWEGTGELFFGEGSRLTVL.

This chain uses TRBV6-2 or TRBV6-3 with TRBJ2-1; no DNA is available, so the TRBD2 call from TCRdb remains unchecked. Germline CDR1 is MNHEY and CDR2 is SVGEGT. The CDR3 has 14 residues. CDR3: CASSRLTRGYEQFF.

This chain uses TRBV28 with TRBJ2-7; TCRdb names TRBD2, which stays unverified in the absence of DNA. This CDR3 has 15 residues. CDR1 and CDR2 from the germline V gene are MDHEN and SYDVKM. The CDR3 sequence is CASSPHGPSSYEKYF. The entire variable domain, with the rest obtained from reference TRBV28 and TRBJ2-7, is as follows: DVKVTQSSRYLVKRTGEKVFLECVQDMDHENMFWYRQDPGLGLRLIYFSYDVKMKEKGDIPEGYSVSREKKERFSLILESASTNQTSMYLCASSPHGPSSYEKYFGPGTRLTVT.

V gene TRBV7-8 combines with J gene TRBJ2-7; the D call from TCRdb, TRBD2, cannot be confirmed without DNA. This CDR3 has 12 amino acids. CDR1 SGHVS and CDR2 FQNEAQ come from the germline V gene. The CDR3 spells CASSLAGSEQYF.

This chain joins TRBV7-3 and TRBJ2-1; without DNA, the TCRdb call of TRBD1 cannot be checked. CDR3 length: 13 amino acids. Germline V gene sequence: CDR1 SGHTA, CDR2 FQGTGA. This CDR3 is CASSSYRENEQFF.

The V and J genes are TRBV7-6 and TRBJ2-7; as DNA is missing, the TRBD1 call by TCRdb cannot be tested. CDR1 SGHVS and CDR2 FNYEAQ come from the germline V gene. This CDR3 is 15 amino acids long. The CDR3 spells CASSFMAGGSYEQYF.

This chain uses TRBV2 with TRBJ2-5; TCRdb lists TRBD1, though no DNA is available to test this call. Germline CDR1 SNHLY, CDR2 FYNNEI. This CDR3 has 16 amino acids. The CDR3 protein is CASIMDREVPQETQYF.

Here the CDR3 reads CSVDSPGGPRGDEQFF. This chain links TRBV29-1 with TRBJ2-1; TCRdb reports TRBD1, a call that lacks DNA to check it against. Germline V CDR1 and CDR2: SQVTM, ANQGSEA. The CDR3 is made up of 16 amino acids.